The rows below give T cell receptor beta chains drawn from one sample of a study of cytomegalovirus exposure and HLA in healthy donors. Libraries were prepared by immunoSEQ multiplex PCR; TCRdb keeps only in-frame clonotypes and omits some of them. The sample contains roughly 120,000 clones, around 62% of which appear only once. The sequenced sample was PBMCs. All receptors come from a woman in her 40s in good health and CMV-seropositive. Each CDR3 is given with its conserved first and last residue. A D gene is named only where the DNA matches it firmly. A row's size may be missing; if present it is once, few, many or a size class.

V,J,size,D,CDR3,DNA
TRBV5-1,TRBJ2-2,NA,TRBD1,CASSSGTELTGELFF,TGCGCCAGCAGTTCCGGGACAGAACTCACCGGGGAGCTGTTTTTT
TRBV19,TRBJ2-7,NA,TRBD1,CASSIRGTASSYEQYF,TGTGCCAGTAGTATTAGGGGGACAGCGAGCTCCTACGAGCAGTACTTC
TRBV5-5,TRBJ2-7,NA,NA,CASSFPGKVEQYF,TGTGCCAGCAGCTTCCCGGGAAAGGTCGAGCAGTACTTC
TRBV27,TRBJ2-3,NA,NA,CASSSLVAQYF,TGTGCCAGCAGTTCGCTAGTGGCGCAGTATTTT
TRBV9,TRBJ2-7,few,NA,CASRDRDSDEQYF,TGTGCCAGCAGAGACCGGGACTCGGACGAGCAGTACTTC
TRBV11-2,TRBJ1-5,NA,NA,CASSLGGIWGRGSNQPQHF,TGTGCCAGCAGCTTAGGGGGTATATGGGGGCGCGGGAGCAATCAGCCCCAGCATTTT
TRBV9,TRBJ1-5,NA,NA,CASSVESDQPQHF,TGTGCCAGCAGCGTAGAATCCGATCAGCCCCAGCATTTT
TRBV7-2,TRBJ1-2,NA,NA,CASSPTGPYGYTF,TGTGCCAGCAGCCCGACAGGACCCTATGGCTACACCTTC
TRBV4-3,TRBJ2-1,NA,TRBD1,CASSPPQGQSSEQFF,TGCGCCAGCAGCCCACCTCAGGGACAGTCGTCGGAGCAGTTCTTC
TRBV5-8,TRBJ1-1,NA,TRBD1,CASSPHPRDSNEAFF,TGTGCCAGCAGCCCACACCCCCGGGACAGCAATGAAGCTTTCTTT
TRBV7-2,TRBJ2-3,NA,NA,CASSLGASRSSTDTQYF,TGTGCCAGCAGCTTAGGAGCTAGCAGGTCAAGCACAGATACGCAGTATTTT
TRBV7-7,TRBJ2-1,NA,TRBD2,CASSLTSDSYNEQFF,TGTGCTAGCAGCCTGACTAGCGATAGCTACAATGAGCAGTTCTTC
TRBV18,TRBJ2-6,NA,NA,CASSPGGASDSGANVLTF,TGTGCCAGCTCACCCGGAGGGGCTTCTGACTCTGGGGCCAACGTCCTGACTTTC
TRBV5-4,TRBJ2-3,NA,NA,CASSFVAARTDTQYF,TGTGCCAGCAGCTTCGTAGCGGCCCGCACAGATACGCAGTATTTT
TRBV27,TRBJ2-1,NA,NA,CASSFASIVSHEQFF,TGTGCCAGCAGTTTCGCCAGTATTGTATCCCATGAGCAGTTCTTC
TRBV19,TRBJ2-2,few,TRBD2,CASSPGRGGGELFF,TGTGCCAGTAGTCCCGGGAGGGGCGGCGGGGAGCTGTTTTTT
TRBV4-1,TRBJ2-2,NA,NA,CASRPRVYGELFF,TGCGCCAGCAGGCCTCGAGTGTACGGGGAGCTGTTTTTT
TRBV5-1,TRBJ2-2,NA,NA,CASSLGPQGWSSTGELFF,TGCGCCAGCAGCTTGGGCCCCCAGGGGTGGTCGAGCACCGGGGAGCTGTTTTTT
TRBV7-7,TRBJ2-2,NA,NA,CASSLSTSRTGELFF,TGTGCTAGCAGCTTGAGTACTAGCAGAACCGGGGAGCTGTTTTTT
TRBV6-6,TRBJ1-1,NA,NA,CASSTENTEAFF,TGTGCCAGCAGTACAGAGAACACTGAAGCTTTCTTT
TRBV7-6,TRBJ2-7,once,NA,CASSLTRDSNYEQYF,TGTGCCAGCAGCCTTACCCGGGACTCCAACTACGAGCAGTACTTC
TRBV10-3,TRBJ2-2,NA,TRBD1,CAISDLGQLTGELFF,TGTGCCATCAGTGACCTGGGACAGCTCACCGGGGAGCTGTTTTTT
TRBV19,TRBJ2-7,few,NA,CASSVPGYEQYF,TGTGCCAGTAGTGTGCCAGGGTACGAGCAGTACTTC
TRBV28,TRBJ1-6,NA,NA,CASRLGGVYSPLHF,TGTGCCAGCAGACTCGGGGGAGTTTATTCACCCCTCCACTTT
TRBV6-5,TRBJ1-6,NA,NA,CASSYEDLDSPLHF,TGTGCCAGCAGTTACGAGGATTTGGATTCACCCCTCCACTTT
TRBV6-4,TRBJ1-1,once,TRBD1,CASKGAGEAFF,TGTGCCAGCAAGGGGGCGGGTGAAGCTTTCTTT
TRBV19,TRBJ2-3,NA,TRBD1,CASRDRRTDTQYF,TGTGCCAGTCGGGACAGACGCACAGATACGCAGTATTTT
TRBV7-9,TRBJ1-2,NA,TRBD1,CASSHGTGVSYGYTF,TGTGCCAGCAGCCACGGGACAGGGGTATCCTATGGCTACACCTTC
TRBV4-3,TRBJ1-2,once,NA,CASSQDYWGSNYGYTF,TGCGCCAGCAGCCAAGATTATTGGGGCTCTAACTATGGCTACACCTTC
TRBV5-5,TRBJ2-1,NA,TRBD2,CASSLELAIAIF,TGTGCCAGCAGCTTGGAACTAGCGATCGCGATCTTC
TRBV4-3,TRBJ2-7,few,TRBD1,CASSPGTGVYEQYF,TGCGCCAGCAGCCCAGGGACAGGCGTCTACGAGCAGTACTTC
TRBV5-1,TRBJ2-3,NA,TRBD1,CASSSTGGTDTQYF,TGCGCCAGCAGCTCGACAGGGGGCACAGATACGCAGTATTTT
TRBV19,TRBJ1-4,NA,NA,CASSYSPGANEKLFF,TGTGCCAGTAGTTACTCTCCAGGGGCGAATGAAAAACTGTTTTTT
TRBV7-9,TRBJ1-2,NA,TRBD1,CASSLGQGFYGYTF,TGTGCCAGCAGCTTGGGACAGGGTTTCTATGGCTACACCTTC
TRBV19,TRBJ2-3,NA,TRBD1,CASSIGDRGQDTQYF,TGTGCCAGTAGTATAGGGGACAGGGGGCAAGATACGCAGTATTTT
TRBV6-6,TRBJ2-7,NA,TRBD1,CASRTGTGTYEQYF,TGTGCCAGCAGAACCGGGACAGGGACCTACGAGCAGTACTTC
TRBV19,TRBJ2-6,NA,TRBD2,CASGRGTSGFSGANVLTF,TGTGCCAGTGGTCGGGGGACTAGCGGGTTCTCTGGGGCCAACGTCCTGACTTTC
TRBV28,TRBJ2-7,once,TRBD1,CASIRNRGSNEQYF,TGTGCCAGCATAAGGAACAGGGGATCGAACGAGCAGTACTTC
TRBV9,TRBJ1-1,NA,NA,CASSPGRMYLTEAFF,TGTGCCAGCAGCCCAGGGCGTATGTATCTCACTGAAGCTTTCTTT
TRBV7-9,TRBJ1-2,NA,NA,CASSLLISPGDNGYTF,TGTGCCAGCAGCTTATTAATTTCTCCAGGGGATAATGGCTACACCTTC
TRBV6-5,TRBJ1-1,few,NA,CASSYAASPAFF,TGTGCCAGCAGTTACGCGGCCAGTCCAGCTTTCTTT
TRBV6-5,TRBJ2-3,NA,NA,CASSQDFGTDTQYF,TGTGCCAGCAGTCAGGACTTCGGCACAGATACGCAGTATTTT
TRBV5-1,TRBJ2-1,NA,NA,CASGRTGEPYNEQFF,TGCGCCAGCGGCCGGACGGGGGAACCTTACAATGAGCAGTTCTTC
TRBV29-1,TRBJ2-7,NA,NA,CSVPDRLGYEQYF,TGCAGCGTCCCCGACCGTCTCGGGTACGAGCAGTACTTC
TRBV5-8,TRBJ2-3,few,TRBD2,CASSPLASGFTDTQYF,TGTGCCAGCAGCCCCTTGGCTAGCGGGTTCACAGATACGCAGTATTTT
TRBV27,TRBJ2-5,NA,TRBD1,CASSLDRNQETQYF,TGTGCCAGCAGTTTGGACAGGAACCAAGAGACCCAGTACTTC
TRBV7-9,TRBJ2-5,NA,NA,CASSPTRQGGLQTQYF,TGTGCCAGCAGCCCCACGAGACAGGGAGGTTTGCAGACCCAGTACTTC
TRBV6-6,TRBJ1-2,NA,TRBD1,CASSYSALTGAGYTF,TGTGCCAGCAGTTACTCGGCCTTGACAGGGGCTGGCTACACCTTC
TRBV19,TRBJ2-3,NA,TRBD2,CASREKLAGEGADTQYF,TGTGCCAGTAGAGAAAAACTAGCGGGAGAGGGGGCAGATACGCAGTATTTT
TRBV15,TRBJ1-5,NA,TRBD1,CATSRPLTGVNQPQHF,TGTGCCACCAGCAGACCACTGACAGGGGTTAATCAGCCCCAGCATTTT
TRBV6-1,TRBJ2-7,once,TRBD2,CASMLRREGPSRYF,TGTGCCAGCATGTTGAGACGGGAGGGCCCAAGCAGGTACTTC